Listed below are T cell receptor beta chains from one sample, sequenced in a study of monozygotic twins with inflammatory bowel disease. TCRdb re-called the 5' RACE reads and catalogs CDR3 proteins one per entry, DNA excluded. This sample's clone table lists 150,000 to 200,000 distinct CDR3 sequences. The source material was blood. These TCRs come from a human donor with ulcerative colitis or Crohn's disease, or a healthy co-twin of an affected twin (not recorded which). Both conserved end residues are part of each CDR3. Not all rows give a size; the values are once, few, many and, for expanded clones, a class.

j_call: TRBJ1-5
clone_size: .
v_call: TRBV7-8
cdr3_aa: CASSPKTGGDYSNQPQHF

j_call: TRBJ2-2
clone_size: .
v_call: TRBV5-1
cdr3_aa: CASSFLLDSTGELFF

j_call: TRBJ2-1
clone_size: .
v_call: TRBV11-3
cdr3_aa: CASSLGVSGTNNEQFF

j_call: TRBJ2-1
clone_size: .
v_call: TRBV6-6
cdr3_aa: CASSYSTVKDEQFF

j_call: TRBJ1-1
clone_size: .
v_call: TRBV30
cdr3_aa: CAWSVLKNTEAFF

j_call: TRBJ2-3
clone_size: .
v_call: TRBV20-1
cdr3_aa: CSARDWRGRTDTQYF

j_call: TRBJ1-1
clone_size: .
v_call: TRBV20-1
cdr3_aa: CSASRWGGRTEAFF

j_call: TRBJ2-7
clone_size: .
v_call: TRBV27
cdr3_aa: CASGAWVGTGGYEQYF

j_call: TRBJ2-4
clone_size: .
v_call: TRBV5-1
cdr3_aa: CASSLGITGEAKNIQYF

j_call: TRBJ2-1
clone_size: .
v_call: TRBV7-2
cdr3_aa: CASSPGTRTPPYMFF

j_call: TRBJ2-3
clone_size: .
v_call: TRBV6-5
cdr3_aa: CASSYSRLAGGDTQYF

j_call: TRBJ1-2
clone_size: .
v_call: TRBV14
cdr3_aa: CASSQYIGQGNYGYTF

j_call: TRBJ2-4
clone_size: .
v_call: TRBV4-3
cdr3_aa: CASSQVGLAGNIQYF

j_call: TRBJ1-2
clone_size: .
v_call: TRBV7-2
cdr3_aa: CASSPGQGMAGYTF

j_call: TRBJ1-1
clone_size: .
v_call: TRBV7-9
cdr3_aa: CASSGQGANTEAFF

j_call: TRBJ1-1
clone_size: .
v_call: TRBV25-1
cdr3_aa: CASRKEEGMNTEAFF

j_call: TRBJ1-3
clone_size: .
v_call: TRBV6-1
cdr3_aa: CASSRGLSGNTIYF

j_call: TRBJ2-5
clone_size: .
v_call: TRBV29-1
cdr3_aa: CSVANGRETQYF

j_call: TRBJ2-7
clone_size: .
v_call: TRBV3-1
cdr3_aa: CASSQPANGGYEQYF

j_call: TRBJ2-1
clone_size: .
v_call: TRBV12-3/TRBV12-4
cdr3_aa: CASSGTGFNEQFF

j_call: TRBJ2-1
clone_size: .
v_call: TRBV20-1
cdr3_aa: CSARTGSGKSDNEQFF

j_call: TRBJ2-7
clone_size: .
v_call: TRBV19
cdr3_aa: CASTQRTGNSYEQYF

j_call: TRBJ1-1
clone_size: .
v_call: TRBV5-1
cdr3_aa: CASSLRGNTEAFF

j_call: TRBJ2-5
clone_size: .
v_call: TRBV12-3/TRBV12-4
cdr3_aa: CASTPGQSNQETQYF

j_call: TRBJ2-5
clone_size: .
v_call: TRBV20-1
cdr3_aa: CSAPGTSGLIETQYF

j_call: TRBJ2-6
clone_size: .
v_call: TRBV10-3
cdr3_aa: CAISGSAVSGANVLTF

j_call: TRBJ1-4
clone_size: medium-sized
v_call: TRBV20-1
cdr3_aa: CSARTGQGPSGLFF

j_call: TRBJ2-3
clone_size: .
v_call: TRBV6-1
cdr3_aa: CASSALRASTDTQYF

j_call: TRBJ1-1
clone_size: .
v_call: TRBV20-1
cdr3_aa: CSARDYGGLGNTEAFF

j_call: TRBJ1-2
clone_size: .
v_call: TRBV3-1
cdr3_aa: CASSQQLDGYTF

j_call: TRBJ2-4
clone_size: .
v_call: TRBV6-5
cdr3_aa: CASAGLVENIQYF

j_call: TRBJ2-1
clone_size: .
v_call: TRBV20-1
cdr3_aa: CSAGQGNNEQFF

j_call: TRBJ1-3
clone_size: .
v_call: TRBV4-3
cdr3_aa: CASSQVLKELRNTIYF

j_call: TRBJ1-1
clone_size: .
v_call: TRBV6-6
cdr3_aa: CASTYGHDTEAFF

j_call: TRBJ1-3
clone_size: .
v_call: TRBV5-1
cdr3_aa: CASSLTGIHSGNTIYF

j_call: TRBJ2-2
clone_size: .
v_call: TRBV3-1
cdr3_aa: CASSQSVGWITGELFF

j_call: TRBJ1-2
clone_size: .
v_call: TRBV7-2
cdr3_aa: CASSLLGRQGLGGYTF